Listed below are T cell receptor beta chains from one sample, sequenced in a study of Tregs in tolerant kidney transplant recipients. Clones were sequenced by immunoSEQ multiplex PCR, and TCRdb holds only the in-frame ones, with some missing. The sample contains over 60,000 clones, roughly nine tenths of which appear only once. This specimen consisted of CD4+ T cells from blood, obtained before the transplant. The source of these receptors is a human donor who received a combined kidney and bone marrow transplant. The CDR3 runs from the conserved cysteine through the conserved F or W. Size is omitted from some rows. Given values are once, few, many or a class for expanded clones.

clone_size v_call cdr3_aa
NA TRBV19 CASGSEYNEQFF
NA TRBV13 CASWTGAEAFF
NA TRBV28 CASSSGGGHWGNQPQHF
once TRBV30 CAWKSERDYNEQFF
NA TRBV7-8 CASSLLDRDYGYTF
few TRBV6-5 CASSPEGTTYNEQFF
NA TRBV2 CASNPGLAGPEQFF
NA TRBV5-1 CASSLTRQGGKGSTNEKLFF
NA TRBV30 CAWSGRGFRAFF
once TRBV7-2 CASSATVNTEAFF
NA TRBV27 CASSHYRAGQGKGEQYF
NA TRBV5-1 CASSSGQGQETQYF
NA TRBV28 CASSLGAQETQYF
NA TRBV5-1 CASTLGQAYFSYEQYF
NA TRBV9 CASSPAGAGANVLTF
few TRBV30 CAWYQTGTNTEAFF